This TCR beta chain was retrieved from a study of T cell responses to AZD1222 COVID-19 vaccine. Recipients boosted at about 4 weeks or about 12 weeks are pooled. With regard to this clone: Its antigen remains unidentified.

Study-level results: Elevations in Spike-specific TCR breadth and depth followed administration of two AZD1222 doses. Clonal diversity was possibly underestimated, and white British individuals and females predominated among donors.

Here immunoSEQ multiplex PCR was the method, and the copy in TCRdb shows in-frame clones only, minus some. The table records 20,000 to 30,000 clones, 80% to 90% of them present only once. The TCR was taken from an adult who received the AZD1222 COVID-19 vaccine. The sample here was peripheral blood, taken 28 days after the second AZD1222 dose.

The CDR3 sequence: CASSQGALGGGGNTIYF. The CDR3 DNA follows: TGCGCCAGCAGCCAAGGGGCACTGGGCGGAGGGGGAAACACCATATATTTT. The chain carries TRBV4-3 and TRBJ1-3; D is uncertain. V lost 1 base and J lost 4, with 17 bases in between. The germline V gene has CDR1 LGHNA and CDR2 YSLEER. CDR3 size: 17 residues.